This T cell receptor (beta chain) was captured in a study of CD8 T cells in ankylosing spondylitis. Whole-study results and caveats: Blood of patients with ankylosing spondylitis appeared to be characterized by a TCR beta motif of several highly homologous variants.

TCRdb ran MiXCR on the 5' RACE reads and lists one entry per CDR3 protein. This table has about 700,000 distinct CDR3 sequences, 15% to 20% appearing once. Only a few counts were recorded for this clonotype. Its antigen is currently unknown. Germline V gene lookup returns CDR1 LNHNV and CDR2 YYDKDF (reference sequence). There are 13 residues in the CDR3. Trimming pared 0 bases from V and 4 bases from J, leaving 7 bases between. The TCR sequence derives from a male donor with ankylosing spondylitis. This chain connects TRBV15 to TRBJ2-7; perhaps TRBD1 as D (5 bases). Specimen: blood, either unsorted or a sorted T cell fraction (not recorded which). The CDR3 DNA sequence: TGTGCCACCAGCAGAGAGACAGAATACGAGCAGTACTTC. Protein product: CATSRETEYEQYF.